This T cell receptor beta chain was sequenced in a study of preoperative IRX-2 immunotherapy in early breast cancer. The treatment denotes: preoperative locoregional IRX-2 cytokine immunotherapy. Patients received preoperative, locoregional IRX-2 cytokine immunotherapy in a phase Ib study. Repertoires were generated with immunoSEQ multiplex PCR, while TCRdb's copy carries only in-frame clones and drops some. Among over 20,000 clones listed, roughly four fifths were seen once. The TCR comes from a human donor with breast cancer. The sample in question was lymph node tissue, obtained after IRX-2 immunotherapy.

The CDR3 bases are TGTGCCTGGTCCCGGGACATGTACGAGCAGTACTTC. It encodes CAWSRDMYEQYF. The chain joins TRBV30 to TRBJ2-7; a weak D match, TRBD1 (6 bases). The CDR3 spans 12 residues. The germline V gene has CDR1 GTSNPN and CDR2 SVGIG (reference sequence). V was pared by 5 bases and J by 4 bases, with 12 bases between.